The present T cell receptor beta chain was sequenced within a study of shared clonotypes between healthy human individuals. The CDR3 extends over 16 amino acids. Between the trimmed V and J ends, which lost 6 bases and 2 bases, there was a span of 17 bases. Germline V CDR1 and CDR2: MDHEN, SYDVKM. The naive CD8 subset, CD45RO-negative cells positively selected for CCR7, excluded terminally differentiated effector memory CD45RA+ cells. This clone showed up just once. Here immunoSEQ multiplex PCR was the method, and the copy in TCRdb shows in-frame clones only, minus some. Of about 2 million clones listed, about 95% are singletons.

The TCR originated in a man aged 18 to 35 in good health. V gene TRBV28 combines with J gene TRBJ1-3; D may be TRBD1 (5 bases). The sample consisted of naive CD8+ T cells sorted from blood. The CDR3 sequence is CASSQDMGIPGNTIYF. CDR3 bases: TGTGCCAGCAGCCAGGACATGGGGATTCCTGGAAACACCATATATTTT.